The 9 T cell receptor beta chains in this list originate from one sample, sequenced in a study of shared clonotypes between healthy human individuals (dated by TCRdb to the early 2020s). Libraries were made using the immunoSEQ multiplex PCR assay. In its TCRdb copy, this immuneACCESS table keeps in-frame sequences only and misses some clones. Where compared with another copy, unresolved V genes explain less than half of these, and the others have no known cause. This sample is represented by roughly 410,000 clones; 96% of them were singletons. The ten largest account for 0.32% of the sample. The material sequenced was memory CD8+ T cells sorted from blood. The intended sense of this specimen's cell subset or site label: CD45RO+ cells pooled with CCR7-negative TemRA cells. These receptors originate from a man aged 30-40 years in good health.

This rearrangement joins TRBV30 to TRBJ1-1, with a weak D call TRBD1 (5 bases). The CDR3 is 12 amino acids. CDR1 GTSNPN and CDR2 SVGIG come from the germline V gene (reference sequence). V dropped 0 bases and J dropped 14 bases, with 16 bases sitting between them. In DNA form, the CDR3 reads TGTGCCTGGAGTGTAGGGGCCCTCCGCCTCTTCTTT. As protein: CAWSVGALRLFF.

V usage is TRBV18 and J usage is TRBJ2-3, with unresolved D. The germline V and J ends were trimmed by 2 bases and 2 bases, with 17 bases remaining between them. The CDR3 consists of 17 residues. CDR1 and CDR2 (germline): KGHSH, LQKENI. CDR3 nucleotides: TGTGCCAGCTCACCATACCTCTCGACTGGATTCACAGATACGCAGTATTTT. It translates to CASSPYLSTGFTDTQYF.

The chain carries TRBV9 and TRBJ2-7; 13 bases match TRBD2. The V gene end was trimmed by 2 bases and the J gene end by 7 bases; junction bases not matched to a gene: 3. The CDR3 is made up of 14 amino acids. Germline V gene sequence: CDR1 SGDLS, CDR2 YYNGEE. CDR3 sequence: CASSVGTSGKEQYF. In DNA form, the CDR3 reads TGTGCCAGCAGCGTGGGGACTAGCGGGAAGGAGCAGTACTTC.

The chain employs TRBV4-1 and TRBJ2-1; 8 bases match TRBD2. V shed 1 base, J shed 1 base, and the junction held 0 bases outside the gene matches. The CDR3 covers 15 residues. Germline V CDR1 and CDR2: MGHRA, YSYEKL. The CDR3 here is CASSQAGGSYNEQFF. Here the CDR3 DNA reads TGCGCCAGCAGCCAAGCGGGGGGGTCCTACAATGAGCAGTTCTTC.

The CDR3 sequence is CASSQGLGDGGKNIQYF. CDR3 bases: TGCGCCAGCAGCCAAGGGTTGGGGGATGGGGGCAAAAACATTCAGTACTTC. The genes are TRBV4-1 and TRBJ2-4; D tentatively fits TRBD1 or TRBD2 (5 bases each). This CDR3 comprises 17 residues. The V end was cut by 1 base, the J end by 3 bases, with 16 bases between. CDR1 is MGHRA, CDR2 YSYEKL, per germline.

The chain couples TRBV5-1 to TRBJ2-4, with TRBD1 matching 7 bases. The junction had 4 bases not matched to a gene; V was cut back by 0 bases and J by 1 base. CDR3 size: 16 residues. Germline V gene lookup returns CDR1 SGHRS and CDR2 YFSETQ. This CDR3 reads CASSLVYRGAKNIQYF. DNA of the CDR3: TGCGCCAGCAGCTTGGTCTACAGGGGCGCCAAAAACATTCAGTACTTC.

The chain is built from TRBV11-3 and TRBJ2-1; D may be TRBD1 (5 bases). The V gene lost 8 bases and the J gene lost 5 bases, with 13 bases spanning the gap. Germline lookup yields CDR1 SGHNT and CDR2 YENEEA. The CDR3 consists of 13 residues. CDR3 region: CASWLVGDNEQFF. Here the CDR3 DNA reads TGTGCCAGCTGGCTAGTAGGGGACAATGAGCAGTTCTTC. Full variable domain (outside the CDR3, taken from reference TRBV11-3 and TRBJ2-1): EAGVVQSPRYKIIEKKQPVAFWCNPISGHNTLYWYLQNLGQGPELLIRYENEEAVDDSQLPKDRFSAERLKGVDSTLKIQPAELGDSAVYLCASWLVGDNEQFFGPGTRLTVL.

The V and J genes are TRBV5-6 and TRBJ2-7; 9 bases map to TRBD1. V was clipped by 0 bases and J by 0 bases; unmatched bases: 7. Germline CDR1 reads SGHDT; CDR2 reads YYEEEE. This CDR3 is 17 amino acids long. The chain's CDR3 is CASSLGWDRASSYEQYF. Written as DNA, the CDR3 is TGTGCCAGCAGCTTGGGATGGGACAGGGCGAGCTCCTACGAGCAGTACTTC.

On this clone itself: Other DNA sequences of this sample code for an identical CDR3. The rearrangement joins TRBV28 to TRBJ1-5, with 9 bases that match TRBD1. V lost 5 bases, J lost 4 bases, and 6 bases stayed unmatched. The CDR3 covers 15 residues. CDR1 and CDR2 from the germline V gene are MDHEN and SYDVKM. Written as DNA, the CDR3 is TGTGCCAGCAGTCCCTCCGGGACAGGGAATCAGCCCCAGCATTTT. This sequence encodes CASSPSGTGNQPQHF.